Listed below are T cell receptor beta chains from one sample, sequenced in a study of blood T cell repertoires in COVID-19. Produced via immunoSEQ multiplex PCR; TCRdb's table is partial and in-frame only. The sample carries under 200,000 clones, 70% to 90% recorded once. The specimen sequenced was peripheral blood. These receptors came from a man over 45 with active or convalescent COVID-19. Each CDR3 is given with its conserved first and last residue. A D gene is named only where the DNA matches it firmly. For some rows the clone size is stated as once, few or many, or as a class when expanded; others skip it.

V	J	length	D	size	CDR3	DNA
TRBV4-1	TRBJ2-3	11	-	-	CASRSTDTQYF	TGCGCCAGCCGTAGCACAGATACGCAGTATTTT
TRBV5-1	TRBJ2-7	14	TRBD1	-	CASSLDRGLYEQYF	TGCGCCAGCAGCTTGGACAGGGGGCTGTACGAGCAGTACTTC
TRBV20-1	TRBJ1-1	14	-	-	CSASVGTQNTEAFF	TGCAGTGCTAGTGTCGGGACACAAAACACTGAAGCTTTCTTT
TRBV29-1	TRBJ2-7	16	TRBD1	-	CSVEAWGDRGLNEQYF	TGCAGCGTTGAAGCTTGGGGGGACAGGGGGCTCAACGAGCAGTACTTC
TRBV6-5	TRBJ1-5	14	-	-	CASSYRGGSQPQHF	TGTGCCAGCAGTTACCGGGGGGGCTCTCAGCCCCAGCATTTT
TRBV6-5	TRBJ2-1	14	TRBD1	-	CASRGGVRLNEQFF	TGTGCCAGCAGAGGGGGCGTAAGGCTCAATGAGCAGTTCTTC
TRBV18	TRBJ1-5	15	-	-	CASSPEDSGSQPQHF	TGTGCCAGCTCCCCCGAGGATTCAGGGTCCCAGCCCCAGCATTTT
TRBV12-3/TRBV12-4	TRBJ2-7	13	-	-	CASSPAGPYEQYF	TGTGCCAGCAGCCCCGCTGGGCCCTACGAGCAGTACTTC
TRBV5-1	TRBJ1-6	14	TRBD1	-	CASSVGQGSSPLHF	TGCGCCAGCAGCGTGGGACAGGGGAGTTCACCCCTCCACTTT
TRBV30	TRBJ2-7	14	TRBD2	-	CAWTSGGSSYEQYF	TGTGCCTGGACTAGCGGGGGGAGCTCCTACGAGCAGTACTTC
TRBV9	TRBJ2-2	15	TRBD1	-	CASSAHRGPTGELFF	TGTGCCAGCAGCGCGCACAGGGGGCCCACCGGGGAGCTGTTTTTT
TRBV11-3	TRBJ2-7	15	TRBD1	-	CASSDRDRRYPEQYF	TGTGCCAGCAGCGACCGGGACAGGAGATACCCCGAGCAGTACTTC
TRBV5-6	TRBJ1-2	13	-	-	CASSPALEGEGTF	TGTGCCAGCAGCCCCGCCCTTGAGGGAGAGGGCACCTTC
TRBV5-1	TRBJ2-4	18	TRBD1	-	CASDPGTGGPGAKNIQYF	TGCGCCAGCGACCCGGGGACAGGGGGCCCGGGGGCCAAAAACATTCAGTACTTC
TRBV18	TRBJ1-4	14	TRBD1	-	CASSPGQAGEKLFF	TGTGCCAGCTCACCGGGACAGGCGGGTGAAAAACTGTTTTTT
TRBV19	TRBJ1-5	15	-	once	CASSMSPGHNQPQHF	TGTGCCAGTAGTATGTCGCCAGGCCACAATCAGCCCCAGCATTTT
TRBV19	TRBJ2-1	15	-	once	CASSISGSIYNEQFF	TGTGCCAGTAGTATATCGGGGAGCATTTACAATGAGCAGTTCTTC
TRBV30	TRBJ2-4	16	TRBD2	-	CAWKDSGSLAKNIQYF	TGTGCCTGGAAAGATAGCGGGTCTCTAGCCAAAAACATTCAGTACTTC
TRBV10-3	TRBJ1-2	12	TRBD1	-	CAISGTGIGYTF	TGTGCCATCAGTGGGACAGGTATTGGCTACACCTTC
TRBV21-1	TRBJ1-5	16	-	-	CASSRTGVYSNQPQHF	TGTGCCAGCAGCAGGACAGGCGTTTATAGCAATCAGCCCCAGCATTTT
TRBV30	TRBJ2-7	14	TRBD2	-	CAWGNGGSLYEQYF	TGTGCCTGGGGGAATGGCGGGAGCCTCTACGAGCAGTACTTC
TRBV2	TRBJ1-6	14	-	-	CASSEGHLSSPLHF	TGTGCCAGCAGTGAAGGACACCTTAGTTCACCCCTCCACTTT
TRBV28	TRBJ2-1	14	-	-	CASSISRTYNEQFF	TGTGCCAGCAGCATCAGTCGCACCTACAATGAGCAGTTCTTC
TRBV3-1/TRBV3-2	TRBJ2-3	14	-	-	CASSPSGSTDTQYF	TGTGCCAGCAGCCCCAGCGGGAGCACAGATACGCAGTATTTT
TRBV27	TRBJ1-5	15	TRBD1	-	CASRPGQGAVQPQHF	TGTGCCAGCAGACCGGGACAGGGGGCGGTTCAGCCCCAGCATTTT
TRBV6-2/TRBV6-3	TRBJ2-5	16	TRBD2	-	CASSYVPSGLQETQYF	TGTGCCAGCAGTTACGTCCCTAGCGGCCTCCAAGAGACCCAGTACTTC
TRBV7-2	TRBJ1-1	14	-	-	CASSLDRVNTEAFF	TGTGCCAGCAGCTTAGACAGGGTGAACACTGAAGCTTTCTTT
TRBV9	TRBJ2-5	16	TRBD2	-	CASSVASGGAYETQYF	TGTGCCAGCAGCGTGGCTAGCGGGGGGGCTTACGAGACCCAGTACTTC
TRBV6-1	TRBJ1-1	13	-	-	CASSELYTDEAFF	TGTGCCAGCAGTGAATTATATACAGATGAAGCTTTCTTT
TRBV4-2	TRBJ1-2	13	-	-	CASSQGTPYGYTF	TGTGCCAGCAGCCAAGGCACACCCTATGGCTACACCTTC
TRBV6-5	TRBJ1-5	14	-	-	CASSPDSNNQPQHF	TGTGCCAGCAGCCCCGACAGCAACAATCAGCCCCAGCATTTT
TRBV7-6	TRBJ1-4	16	-	-	CASSQGAAPTNEKLFF	TGTGCCAGCAGTCAAGGGGCAGCCCCAACTAATGAAAAACTGTTTTTT
TRBV7-2	TRBJ1-6	14	TRBD1	-	CASSSTGGYSPLHF	TGTGCCAGCAGCTCGACAGGGGGTTATTCACCCCTCCACTTT
TRBV6-5	TRBJ1-5	15	TRBD1	once	CASSKRQGYNQPQHF	TGTGCCAGCAGTAAACGACAGGGATACAATCAGCCCCAGCATTTT
TRBV11-3	TRBJ1-2	13	TRBD1	-	CASSRRGLYGYTF	TGTGCCAGCAGCCGGAGGGGGCTCTATGGCTACACCTTC
TRBV29-1	TRBJ1-1	11	-	-	CSVEGTYEAFF	TGCAGCGTTGAGGGGACATATGAAGCTTTCTTT
TRBV5-1	TRBJ2-7	13	-	-	CASSPLSSYEQYF	TGCGCCAGCAGCCCGTTGAGCTCCTACGAGCAGTACTTC
TRBV7-2	TRBJ1-6	17	TRBD1	-	CASSLLGTGGFNSPLHF	TGTGCCAGCAGCTTATTAGGGACAGGGGGATTTAATTCACCCCTCCACTTT
TRBV18	TRBJ2-5	15	-	-	CASSPQLGGQETQYF	TGTGCCAGCTCACCCCAACTGGGGGGACAAGAGACCCAGTACTTC
TRBV11-3	TRBJ2-3	16	TRBD2	-	CASSSAQAGAADTQYF	TGTGCCAGCAGCTCCGCCCAAGCGGGAGCCGCAGATACGCAGTATTTT
TRBV11-2	TRBJ1-6	13	-	-	CASEDILTSPLHF	TGTGCCAGCGAGGACATTTTAACTTCACCCCTCCACTTT
TRBV7-6	TRBJ1-1	13	-	-	CASSLGGGTEAFF	TGTGCCAGCAGCTTAGGGGGAGGGACTGAAGCTTTCTTT
TRBV9	TRBJ2-5	14	TRBD1	-	CASSVGQGFETQYF	TGTGCCAGCAGCGTAGGACAGGGTTTCGAGACCCAGTACTTC
TRBV18	TRBJ2-1	14	-	-	CASSPLRGLDEQFF	TGTGCCAGCTCACCATTGAGAGGGCTCGATGAGCAGTTCTTC
TRBV18	TRBJ2-2	15	-	once	CASSPRTGRAGELFF	TGTGCCAGCTCACCGAGGACAGGGAGGGCCGGGGAGCTGTTTTTT
TRBV9	TRBJ2-5	13	-	-	CASSVGQIETQYF	TGTGCCAGCAGCGTAGGACAAATAGAGACCCAGTACTTC
TRBV7-3	TRBJ2-3	15	TRBD2	-	CASSRIAGAADTQYF	TGTGCCAGCAGTCGTATAGCGGGGGCGGCAGATACGCAGTATTTT
TRBV5-1	TRBJ2-1	14	TRBD2	-	CASSLGLGVYEQFF	TGCGCCAGCAGCCTAGGACTAGGCGTGTATGAGCAGTTCTTC